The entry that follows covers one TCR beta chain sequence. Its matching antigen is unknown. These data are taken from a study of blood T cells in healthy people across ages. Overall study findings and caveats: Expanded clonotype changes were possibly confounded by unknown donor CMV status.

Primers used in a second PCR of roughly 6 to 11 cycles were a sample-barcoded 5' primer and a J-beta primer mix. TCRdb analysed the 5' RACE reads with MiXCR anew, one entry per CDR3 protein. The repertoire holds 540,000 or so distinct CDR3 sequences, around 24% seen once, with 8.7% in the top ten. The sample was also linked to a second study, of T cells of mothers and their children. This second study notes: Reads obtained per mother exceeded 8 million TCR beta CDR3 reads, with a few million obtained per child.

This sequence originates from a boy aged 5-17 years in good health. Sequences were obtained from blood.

This chain's CDR3 is CASSLDPGAKNIQYF. CDR3 in DNA: TGTGCCAGCAGCTTAGATCCCGGAGCCAAAAACATTCAGTACTTC. The J gene is TRBJ2-4, the V gene TRBV11-2; D is unclear. V lost 0 bases and J lost 0, with 6 bases in between. The CDR3 contains 15 residues. Germline lookup yields CDR1 SGHAT and CDR2 FQNNGV.